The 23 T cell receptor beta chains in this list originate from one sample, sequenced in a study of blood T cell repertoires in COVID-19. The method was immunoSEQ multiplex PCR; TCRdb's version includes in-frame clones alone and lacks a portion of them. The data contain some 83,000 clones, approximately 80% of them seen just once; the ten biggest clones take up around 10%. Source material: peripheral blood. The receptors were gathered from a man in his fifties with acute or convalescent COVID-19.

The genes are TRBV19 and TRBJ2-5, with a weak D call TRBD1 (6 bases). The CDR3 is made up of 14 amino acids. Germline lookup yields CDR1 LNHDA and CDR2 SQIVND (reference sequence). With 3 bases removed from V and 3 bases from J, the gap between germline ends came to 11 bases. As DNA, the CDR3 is TGTGCCAGTAGTATTCAGGGGAGCAAAGAGACCCAGTACTTC. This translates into CASSIQGSKETQYF.

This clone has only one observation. The CDR3: CASSSRGGGKNIQYF. CDR3 coding DNA: TGTGCCAGCAGTTCGAGGGGAGGAGGCAAAAACATTCAGTACTTC. The V call is TRBV27, the J call TRBJ2-4; D may be TRBD2 (6 bases). The CDR3 is 15 amino acids. The V gene's germline CDR1 is MNHEY and CDR2 SMNVEV (reference sequence). Trimming left V 4 bases short and J 3 bases short, with 13 bases between.

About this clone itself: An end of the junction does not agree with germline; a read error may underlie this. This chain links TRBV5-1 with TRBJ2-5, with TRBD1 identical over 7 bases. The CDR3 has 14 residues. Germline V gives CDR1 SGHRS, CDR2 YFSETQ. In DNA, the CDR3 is TGCGCCAGCAGCTTGGTACAGGGGCAAGGGACCCAGTACTTC. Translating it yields CASSLVQGQGTQYF. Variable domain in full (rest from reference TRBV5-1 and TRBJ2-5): KAGVTQTPRYLIKTRGQQVTLSCSPISGHRSVSWYQQTPGQGLQFLFEYFSETQRNKGNFPGRFSGRQFSNSRSEMNVSTLELGDSALYLCASSLVQGQGTQYFGPGTRLLVL.

CDR3 coding DNA: TGTGCCAGCACGGACAGGGCGGTGGGTCAGCCCCAGCATTTT. The encoded protein is CASTDRAVGQPQHF. This chain links TRBV2 with TRBJ1-5; 8 nucleotides match TRBD1. This CDR3 has 14 amino acids. Germline values: CDR1 SNHLY, CDR2 FYNNEI. V lost 7 bases, J lost 6 bases, and 8 bases stayed unmatched.

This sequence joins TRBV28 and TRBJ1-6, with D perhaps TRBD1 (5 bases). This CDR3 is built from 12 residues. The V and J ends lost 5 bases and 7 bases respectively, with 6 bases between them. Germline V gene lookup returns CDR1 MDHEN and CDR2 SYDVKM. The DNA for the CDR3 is TGTGCCAGCAGTCGGGGGAATTCACCCCTCCACTTT. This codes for CASSRGNSPLHF. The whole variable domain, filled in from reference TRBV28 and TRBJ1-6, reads DVKVTQSSRYLVKRTGEKVFLECVQDMDHENMFWYRQDPGLGLRLIYFSYDVKMKEKGDIPEGYSVSREKKERFSLILESASTNQTSMYLCASSRGNSPLHFGNGTRLTVT.

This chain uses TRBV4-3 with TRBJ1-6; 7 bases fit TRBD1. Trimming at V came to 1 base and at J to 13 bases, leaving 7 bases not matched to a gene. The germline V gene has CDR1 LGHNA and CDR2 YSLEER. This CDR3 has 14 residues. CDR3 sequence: CASSQGRGNGPLHF. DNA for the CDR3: TGCGCCAGCAGCCAAGGCAGGGGGAACGGGCCCCTCCACTTT.

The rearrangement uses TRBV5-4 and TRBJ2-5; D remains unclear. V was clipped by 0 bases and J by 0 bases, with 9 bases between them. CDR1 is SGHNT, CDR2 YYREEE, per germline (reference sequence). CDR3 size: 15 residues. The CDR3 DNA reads TGTGCCAGCAGCTTGGACAGCTGGTACCAAGAGACCCAGTACTTC. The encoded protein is CASSLDSWYQETQYF.

The CDR3 spells CASSSRVGRSYEQYF. As DNA, the CDR3 is TGTGCCAGCAGCAGCCGGGTTGGCCGCTCCTACGAGCAGTACTTC. J is TRBJ2-7 and V is TRBV5-8; no firm D call. CDR1 SGHTS and CDR2 YDEGEE come from the germline V gene. This CDR3 has 15 amino acids. The V end lost 4 bases, the J end lost 0 bases, and 14 bases lay between the germline ends.

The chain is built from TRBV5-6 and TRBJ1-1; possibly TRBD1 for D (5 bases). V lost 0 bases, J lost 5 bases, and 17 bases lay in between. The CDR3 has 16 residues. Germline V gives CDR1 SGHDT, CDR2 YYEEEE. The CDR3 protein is CASSLGGPSGRTEAFF. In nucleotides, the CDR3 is TGTGCCAGCAGCTTGGGGGGCCCCTCCGGGCGGACTGAAGCTTTCTTT.

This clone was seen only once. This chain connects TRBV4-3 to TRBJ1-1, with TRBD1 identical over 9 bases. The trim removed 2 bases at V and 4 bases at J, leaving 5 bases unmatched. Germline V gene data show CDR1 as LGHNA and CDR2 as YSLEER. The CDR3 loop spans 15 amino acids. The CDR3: CASSQLGQGITEAFF. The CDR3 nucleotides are TGCGCCAGCAGCCAACTCGGACAGGGGATCACTGAAGCTTTCTTT.

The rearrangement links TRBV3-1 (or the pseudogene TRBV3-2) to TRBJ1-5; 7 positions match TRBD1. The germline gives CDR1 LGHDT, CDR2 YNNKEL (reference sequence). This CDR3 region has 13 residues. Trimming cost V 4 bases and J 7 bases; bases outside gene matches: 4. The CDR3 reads CASSPTGSQPQHF. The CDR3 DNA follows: TGTGCCAGCAGCCCGACAGGGAGCCAGCCCCAGCATTTT.

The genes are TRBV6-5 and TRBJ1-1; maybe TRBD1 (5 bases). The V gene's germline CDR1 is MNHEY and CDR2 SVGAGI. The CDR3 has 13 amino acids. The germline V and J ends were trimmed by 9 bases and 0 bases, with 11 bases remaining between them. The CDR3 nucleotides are TGTGCCAGTTCCAGGGAAATGAACACTGAAGCTTTCTTT. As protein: CASSREMNTEAFF.

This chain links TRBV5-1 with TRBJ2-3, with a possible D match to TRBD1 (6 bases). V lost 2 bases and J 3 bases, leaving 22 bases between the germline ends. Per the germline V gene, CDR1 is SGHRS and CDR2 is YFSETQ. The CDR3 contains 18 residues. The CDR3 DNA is TGCGCCAGCAGCTTTTCCCGCAGGTTACAGGGTGGGACAGATACGCAGTATTTT. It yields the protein CASSFSRRLQGGTDTQYF.

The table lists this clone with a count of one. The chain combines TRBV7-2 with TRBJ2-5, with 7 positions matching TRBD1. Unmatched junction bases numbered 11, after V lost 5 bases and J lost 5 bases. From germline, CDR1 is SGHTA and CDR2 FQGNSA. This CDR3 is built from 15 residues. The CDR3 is CASSPQTGTAETQYF. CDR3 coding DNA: TGTGCCAGCAGCCCCCAGACAGGGACGGCCGAGACCCAGTACTTC.

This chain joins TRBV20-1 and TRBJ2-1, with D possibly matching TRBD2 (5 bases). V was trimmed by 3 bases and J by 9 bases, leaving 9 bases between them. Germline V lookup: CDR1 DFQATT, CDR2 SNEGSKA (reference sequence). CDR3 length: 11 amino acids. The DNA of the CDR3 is TGCAGTGCTAGTCCGACTATTGAGCAGTTCTTC. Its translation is CSASPTIEQFF.

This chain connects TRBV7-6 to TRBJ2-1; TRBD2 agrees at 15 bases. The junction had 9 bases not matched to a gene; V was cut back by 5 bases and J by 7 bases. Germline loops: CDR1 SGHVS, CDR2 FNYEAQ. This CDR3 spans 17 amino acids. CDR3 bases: TGTGCCAGCAGCCGCTGGACTAGCGGGAGGGAGGGGAATGAGCAGTTCTTC. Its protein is CASSRWTSGREGNEQFF.

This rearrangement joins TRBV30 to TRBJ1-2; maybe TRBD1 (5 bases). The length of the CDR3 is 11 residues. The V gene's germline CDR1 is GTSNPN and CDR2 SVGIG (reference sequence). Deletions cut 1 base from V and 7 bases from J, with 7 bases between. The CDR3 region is CAWSGQSGYTF. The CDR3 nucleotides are TGTGCCTGGAGTGGACAGAGTGGCTACACCTTC.

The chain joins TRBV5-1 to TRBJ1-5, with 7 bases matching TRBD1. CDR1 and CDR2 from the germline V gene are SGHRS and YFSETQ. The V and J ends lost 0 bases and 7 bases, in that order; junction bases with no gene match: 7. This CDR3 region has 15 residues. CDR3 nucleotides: TGCGCCAGCAGCTTGGAGGGGGCCAAGGGGCAGCCCCAGCATTTT. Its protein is CASSLEGAKGQPQHF.

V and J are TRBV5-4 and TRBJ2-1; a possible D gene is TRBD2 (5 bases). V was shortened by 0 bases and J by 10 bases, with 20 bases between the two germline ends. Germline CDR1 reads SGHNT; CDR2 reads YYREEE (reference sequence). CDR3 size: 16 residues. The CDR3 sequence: CASSLVAGAKGGEQFF. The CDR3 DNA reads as TGTGCCAGCAGCTTGGTCGCGGGTGCTAAGGGTGGGGAGCAGTTCTTC.

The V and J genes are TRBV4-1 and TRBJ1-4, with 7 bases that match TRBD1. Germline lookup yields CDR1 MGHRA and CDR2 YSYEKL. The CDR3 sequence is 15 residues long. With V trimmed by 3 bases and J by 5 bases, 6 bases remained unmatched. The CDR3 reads CASSQSGTANEKLFF. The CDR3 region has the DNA TGCGCCAGCAGCCAGTCCGGGACAGCAAATGAAAAACTGTTTTTT.

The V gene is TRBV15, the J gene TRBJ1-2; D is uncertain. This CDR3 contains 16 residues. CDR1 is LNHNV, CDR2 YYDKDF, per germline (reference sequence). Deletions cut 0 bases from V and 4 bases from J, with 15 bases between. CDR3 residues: CATSREFGSGGYGYTF. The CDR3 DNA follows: TGTGCCACCAGCAGAGAATTTGGGTCAGGAGGCTATGGCTACACCTTC. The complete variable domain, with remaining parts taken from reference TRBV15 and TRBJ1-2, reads DAMVIQNPRYQVTQFGKPVTLSCSQTLNHNVMYWYQQKSSQAPKLLFHYYDKDFNNEADTPDNFQSRRPNTSFCFLDIRSPGLGDTAMYLCATSREFGSGGYGYTFGSGTRLTVV.

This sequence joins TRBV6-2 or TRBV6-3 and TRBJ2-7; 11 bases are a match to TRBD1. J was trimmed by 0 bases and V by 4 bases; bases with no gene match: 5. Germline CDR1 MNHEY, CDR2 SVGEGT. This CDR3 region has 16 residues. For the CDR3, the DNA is TGTGCCAGCAGTTCCCCCGGGACAGGGGGCTCCTACGAGCAGTACTTC. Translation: CASSSPGTGGSYEQYF.

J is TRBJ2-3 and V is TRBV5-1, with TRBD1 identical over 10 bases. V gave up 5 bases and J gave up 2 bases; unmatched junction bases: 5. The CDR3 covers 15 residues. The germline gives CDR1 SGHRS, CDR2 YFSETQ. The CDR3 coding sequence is TGCGCCAGCAGTCCAGGACAGGGGGTCACAGATACGCAGTATTTT. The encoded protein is CASSPGQGVTDTQYF. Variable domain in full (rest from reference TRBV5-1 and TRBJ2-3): KAGVTQTPRYLIKTRGQQVTLSCSPISGHRSVSWYQQTPGQGLQFLFEYFSETQRNKGNFPGRFSGRQFSNSRSEMNVSTLELGDSALYLCASSPGQGVTDTQYFGPGTRLTVL.